This is a list of T cell receptor beta chains from one sample in a study of cytomegalovirus exposure and HLA in healthy donors. The repertoire was sequenced with immunoSEQ multiplex PCR; TCRdb's copy has only in-frame clones and lacks some. The data contain under 150,000 clones, about 81% of them singletons. Sequencing was performed on PBMCs. Source of these receptors: a woman in her 40s in good health and CMV-seropositive. Each CDR3 is given with its conserved first and last residue.

TRBV5-6 CASTQGGTNEKLFF
TRBV28 CASSWRAGRGPGEQYF
TRBV27 CASSWRGWETQYF
TRBV6-4 CASSVGTDTDTQYF
TRBV6-1 CASSSGTVPLSEQFF
TRBV4-1 CASSRGPGYTF
TRBV19 CASSFTGYGYTF
TRBV7-9 CASSLEAGAGNEQFF
TRBV5-4 CASSHTSGRHNEQFF
TRBV9 CASSGHDPRLAGGYTGELFF
TRBV19 CASSPGTGIEAFF
TRBV30 CAYGQGNRQPQHF
TRBV5-1 CASSLDSQGAAGNTIYF
TRBV5-1 CASSLGTYEQYF
TRBV7-9 CASSLGTGATDTQYF
TRBV30 CAWSGPGLSPYSNQPQHF
TRBV2 CASSRDRVGTGELFF
TRBV5-1 CASSWGQGAMGSYEQYF
TRBV5-1 CASSSQVSNGYTF
TRBV5-1 CASSRTELNTEAFF
TRBV11-3 CASSLGGTGEMGVRYF
TRBV10-3 CAISEGGVEQETQYF
TRBV4-3 CASSPGLAGGSSYEQYF
TRBV28 CASSQPGQGLSGYTF
TRBV6-1 CASSEGGQGRKGTQYF